A selection of T cell receptor beta chains follows, all from one sample in a study of T cells after yellow fever vaccination. Each CDR3 protein gets one entry after TCRdb re-called the 5' RACE reads with MiXCR. Here the sample spans fewer than 500,000 distinct CDR3 sequences, roughly a sixth being singletons. The sequenced sample was PBMCs, obtained before the yellow fever booster vaccination. Receptors originate from a man younger than 30 who received the YFV17D yellow fever vaccine. Each CDR3 is given with its conserved first and last residue. A D gene is named only where the DNA matches it firmly. A row's size may be missing; if present it is once, few, many or a size class.

d_call | j_call | clone_size | v_call | cdr3_nt | cdr3_aa
NA | TRBJ1-4 | few | TRBV20-1 | TGCAGTGCTAGAGATTATCTTAATGACGAAAAACTGTTTTTT | CSARDYLNDEKLFF
TRBD2 | TRBJ2-1 | few | TRBV3-1 | TGTGCCAGCAGCCAAGTTATCGCGGGGGGAATTCTAAATGAGCAGTTCTTC | CASSQVIAGGILNEQFF
NA | TRBJ2-1 | NA | TRBV6-2/TRBV6-3 | TGTGCCAGCAGTTACAGATTTGAGCAGTTCTTC | CASSYRFEQFF
TRBD2 | TRBJ2-1 | NA | TRBV3-1 | TGTGCCAGCAGCCCTTGGGAGCGGGGGGACAATGAGCAGTTCTTC | CASSPWERGDNEQFF
TRBD1 | TRBJ2-2 | few | TRBV29-1 | TGCAGCGTTGAAGATGAGACTGGACAGGGCACCGGGGAGCTGTTTTTT | CSVEDETGQGTGELFF
NA | TRBJ1-5 | few | TRBV18 | TGTGCCAGCTCACCAGTATCATCGCTTCACAATCAGCCCCAGCATTTT | CASSPVSSLHNQPQHF
NA | TRBJ2-1 | NA | TRBV4-3 | TGCGCCAGCAGGAAATGGGACGGTTCGAGTGAGCAGTTCTTC | CASRKWDGSSEQFF
TRBD2 | TRBJ2-2 | NA | TRBV5-1 | TGCGCCAGCAGCCCGGTGGGAGGGCTGAACACCGGGGAGCTGTTTTTT | CASSPVGGLNTGELFF
TRBD2 | TRBJ2-5 | once | TRBV7-2 | TGTGCCAGCAGCTTAGCGTCTAGCGGGGGGCAAGAGACCCAGTACTTC | CASSLASSGGQETQYF
TRBD2 | TRBJ2-5 | NA | TRBV5-5 | TGTGCCAGCAGCGAACGATTAGCGGGGGGGCCCTTCTTTTCAGAGACCCAGTACTTC | CASSERLAGGPFFSETQYF
TRBD2 | TRBJ2-3 | few | TRBV10-1 | TGCGCCAGCAGTAGCGGGGGGGCCAGTCCAGATACGCAGTATTTT | CASSSGGASPDTQYF
TRBD1 | TRBJ1-2 | NA | TRBV3-1 | TGTGCCAGCAGCCATGAACAGGGGAGCTTCTATGGCTACACCTTC | CASSHEQGSFYGYTF
NA | TRBJ2-7 | few | TRBV4-1 | TGCGCCAGCAGCCAAGATGGGGGGTACGAGCAGTACTTC | CASSQDGGYEQYF
TRBD2 | TRBJ2-3 | few | TRBV6-5 | TGTGCCAGCAGTCTCCGTTCGGGGGGGGGCGATACGCAGTATTTT | CASSLRSGGGDTQYF
NA | TRBJ2-5 | few | TRBV18 | TGTGCCAGCTCACCACGGAACGGGGGAACGGAGACCCAGTACTTC | CASSPRNGGTETQYF
NA | TRBJ2-7 | NA | TRBV7-2 | TGTGCCAGCAGGGGGCCACTTAGCTCCTACGAGCAGTACTTC | CASRGPLSSYEQYF
NA | TRBJ1-2 | NA | TRBV6-2/TRBV6-3 | TGTGCCAGCCGATCACGGGACTTTACCTTC | CASRSRDFTF
TRBD1 | TRBJ2-7 | few | TRBV20-1 | TGCAGTGCTAGTTCGGACAGGCCCGGAATTGGCGAGCAGTACTTC | CSASSDRPGIGEQYF
NA | TRBJ2-5 | many | TRBV5-1 | TGTGCCAGCAGTGTACAAGAGACCCAGTACTTC | CASSVQETQYF
TRBD2 | TRBJ2-2 | once | TRBV12-3/TRBV12-4 | TGTGCCAGCAGTCCCCCCTTCGGGGGGGCCGGCACCGGGGAGCTGTTTTTT | CASSPPFGGAGTGELFF
TRBD1 | TRBJ1-1 | NA | TRBV7-2 | TGTGCCAGCAGCTTTACAGGGGCAACTGAAGCTTTCTTT | CASSFTGATEAFF
TRBD1 | TRBJ2-7 | few | TRBV5-1 | TGCGCCAGTCGGGGACAGGACTTCTACGAGCAGTACTTC | CASRGQDFYEQYF